This T cell receptor beta chain appears in the sequencing data of a study of Graves' ophthalmopathy and Graves' hyperthyroidism. The germline V gene has CDR1 MNHNS and CDR2 SASEGT. The CDR3 is 13 amino acids. Trimming pared 7 bases from V and 1 base from J, leaving 11 bases between. Beta-chain TCR CDR3 regions were amplified from RNA transcripts. A first-round RT-PCR used HTBI primers, followed by a second-round multiplex PCR. In TCRdb, the multiplex PCR reads were re-called with MiXCR into one record per CDR3 protein. The data hold around 470,000 distinct CDR3 sequences, with 13% to 15% observed a single time. This clonotype has at least ten counts.

The receptor was isolated from a woman younger than 45 with Graves' ophthalmopathy. The specimen was blood. J is TRBJ2-7 and V is TRBV6-1; TRBD2 is a possible D gene (6 bases). This CDR3 is CASTSGLSYEQYF. The CDR3 bases are TGTGCCAGCACCTCCGGACTATCCTACGAGCAGTACTTC.